This section outlines one T cell receptor (beta chain) sequence together with its context. V was pared by 0 bases and J by 5 bases, with 5 bases of the junction left unmatched. This CDR3 contains 15 residues. CDR1 and CDR2 (germline): SNHLY, FYNNEI. This sample was included in a study of blood T cell repertoires in COVID-19. This table comes from immunoSEQ multiplex PCR, and its TCRdb copy is limited to in-frame clones, with some not included. The repertoire includes 80,000 to 95,000 clones, approximately 90% of them detected once, and under 3% sits in the top ten. This rearrangement joins TRBV2 to TRBJ1-2, with 8 bases aligning to TRBD1. The source material was peripheral blood. This sequence was found in a woman aged 50 to 60 with active or convalescent COVID-19. CDR3 bases: TGTGCCAGCAGTGAAGCGGAAGGACAGGGATATGGCTACACCTTC. This codes for CASSEAEGQGYGYTF.